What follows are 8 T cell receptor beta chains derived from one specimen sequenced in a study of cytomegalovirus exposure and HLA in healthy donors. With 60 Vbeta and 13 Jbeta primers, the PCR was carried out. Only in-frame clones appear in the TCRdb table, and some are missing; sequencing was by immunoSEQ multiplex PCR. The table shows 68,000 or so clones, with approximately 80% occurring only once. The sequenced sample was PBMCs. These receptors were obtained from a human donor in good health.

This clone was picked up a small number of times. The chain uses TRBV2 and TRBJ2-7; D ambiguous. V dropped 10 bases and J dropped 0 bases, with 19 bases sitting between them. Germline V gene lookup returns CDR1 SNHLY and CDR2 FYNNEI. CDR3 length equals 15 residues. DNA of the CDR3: TGTGCCAACCGTATGGCCGCGGCAACCTCCTACGAGCAGTACTTC. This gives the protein CANRMAAATSYEQYF.

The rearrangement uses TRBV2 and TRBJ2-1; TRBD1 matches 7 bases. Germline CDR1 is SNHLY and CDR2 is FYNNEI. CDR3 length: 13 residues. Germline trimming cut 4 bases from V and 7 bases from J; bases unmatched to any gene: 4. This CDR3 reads CASSGDSRNEQFF. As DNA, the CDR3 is TGTGCCAGCAGTGGGGACAGTCGAAATGAGCAGTTCTTC. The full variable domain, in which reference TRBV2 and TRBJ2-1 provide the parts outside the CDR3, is EPEVTQTPSHQVTQMGQEVILRCVPISNHLYFYWYRQILGQKVEFLVSFYNNEISEKSEIFDDQFSVERPDGSNFTLKIRSTKLEDSAMYFCASSGDSRNEQFFGPGTRLTVL.

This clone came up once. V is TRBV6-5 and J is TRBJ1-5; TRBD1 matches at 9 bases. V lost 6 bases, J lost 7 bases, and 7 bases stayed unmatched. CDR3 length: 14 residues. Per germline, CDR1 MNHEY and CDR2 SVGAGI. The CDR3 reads CASSPTGGGQPQHF. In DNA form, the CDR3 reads TGTGCCAGCAGCCCGACAGGGGGGGGCCAGCCCCAGCATTTT.

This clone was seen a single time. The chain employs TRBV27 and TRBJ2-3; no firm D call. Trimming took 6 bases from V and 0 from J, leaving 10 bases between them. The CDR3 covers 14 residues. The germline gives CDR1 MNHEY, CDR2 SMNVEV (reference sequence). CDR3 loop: CASRRPSSTDTQYF. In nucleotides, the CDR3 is TGTGCCAGCAGGCGCCCTTCTAGCACAGATACGCAGTATTTT.

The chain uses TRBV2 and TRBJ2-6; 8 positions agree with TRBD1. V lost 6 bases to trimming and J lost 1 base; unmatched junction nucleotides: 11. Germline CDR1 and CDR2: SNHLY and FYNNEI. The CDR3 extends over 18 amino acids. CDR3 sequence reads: CASRGGQAFFSGANVLTF. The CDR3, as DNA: TGTGCCAGCAGGGGGGGACAGGCCTTCTTTTCTGGGGCCAACGTCCTGACTTTC.

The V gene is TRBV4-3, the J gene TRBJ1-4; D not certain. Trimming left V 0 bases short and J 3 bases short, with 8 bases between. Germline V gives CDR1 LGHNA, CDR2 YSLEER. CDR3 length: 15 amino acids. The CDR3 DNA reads TGCGCCAGCAGCCAAGAATGGGGAGCTAATGAAAAACTGTTTTTT. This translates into CASSQEWGANEKLFF.

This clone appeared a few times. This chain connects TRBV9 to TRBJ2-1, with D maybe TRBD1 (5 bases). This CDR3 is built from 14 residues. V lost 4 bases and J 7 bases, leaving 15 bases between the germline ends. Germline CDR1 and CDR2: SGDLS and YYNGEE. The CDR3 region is CASSTDSLVNEQFF. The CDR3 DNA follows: TGTGCCAGCAGCACAGACAGTTTGGTGAATGAGCAGTTCTTC.

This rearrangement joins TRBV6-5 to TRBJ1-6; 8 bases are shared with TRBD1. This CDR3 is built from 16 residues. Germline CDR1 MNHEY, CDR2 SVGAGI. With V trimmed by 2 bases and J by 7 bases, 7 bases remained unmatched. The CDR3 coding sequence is TGTGCCAGCAGTTACGAGCCAGGGGGCAGAAATTCACCCCTCCACTTT. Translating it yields CASSYEPGGRNSPLHF.